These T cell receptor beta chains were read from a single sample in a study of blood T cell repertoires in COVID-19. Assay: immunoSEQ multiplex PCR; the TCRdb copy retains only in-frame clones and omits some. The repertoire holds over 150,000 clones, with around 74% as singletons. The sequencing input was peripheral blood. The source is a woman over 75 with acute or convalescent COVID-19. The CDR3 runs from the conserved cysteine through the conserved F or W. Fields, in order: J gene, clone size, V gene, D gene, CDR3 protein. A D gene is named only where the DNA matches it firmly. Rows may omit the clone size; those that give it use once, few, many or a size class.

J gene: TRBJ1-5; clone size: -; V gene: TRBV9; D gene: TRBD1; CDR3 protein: CASGRDSKNQPQHF
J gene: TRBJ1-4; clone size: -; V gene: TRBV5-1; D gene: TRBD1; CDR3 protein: CASSLQPQGVSNEKLFF
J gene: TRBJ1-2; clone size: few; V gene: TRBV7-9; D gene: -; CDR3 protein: CASRTAARGYTF
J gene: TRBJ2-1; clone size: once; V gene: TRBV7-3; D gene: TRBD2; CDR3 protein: CASSPAGLAGGNEQFF
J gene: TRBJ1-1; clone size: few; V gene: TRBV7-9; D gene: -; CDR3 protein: CASSLHERKLTEAFF
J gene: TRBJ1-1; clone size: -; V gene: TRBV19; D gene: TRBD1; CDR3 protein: CASSKRQGSEAFF
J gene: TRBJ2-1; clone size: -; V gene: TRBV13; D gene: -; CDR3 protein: CASSLGTYSYNEQFF
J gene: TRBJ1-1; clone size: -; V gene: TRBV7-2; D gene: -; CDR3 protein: CASSLSNPNTEAFF
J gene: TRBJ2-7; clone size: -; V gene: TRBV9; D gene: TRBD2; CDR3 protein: CASSVGSGGSYEQYF
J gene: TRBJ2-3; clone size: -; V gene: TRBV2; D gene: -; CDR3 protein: CASRLGLASTDTQYF
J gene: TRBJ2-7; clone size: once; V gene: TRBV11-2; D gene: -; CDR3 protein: CASSSNSLGYEQYF
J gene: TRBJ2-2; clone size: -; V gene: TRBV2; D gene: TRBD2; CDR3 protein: CASRRSGGLNTGELFF
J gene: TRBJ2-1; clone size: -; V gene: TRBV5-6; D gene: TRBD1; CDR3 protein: CASSILDRAGWDEQFF
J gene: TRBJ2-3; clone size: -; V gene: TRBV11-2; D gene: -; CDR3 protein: CASSLLSLRDTQYF
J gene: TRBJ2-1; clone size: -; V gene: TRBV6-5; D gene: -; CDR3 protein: CATTAGDEQFF
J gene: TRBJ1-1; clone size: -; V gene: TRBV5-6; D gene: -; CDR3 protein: CASSLVKGATGEAFF
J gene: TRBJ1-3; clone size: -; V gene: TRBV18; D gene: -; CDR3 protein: CASSSSAGNTIYF
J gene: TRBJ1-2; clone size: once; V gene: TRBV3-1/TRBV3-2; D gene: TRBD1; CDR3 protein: CASSLTGAEYGYTF
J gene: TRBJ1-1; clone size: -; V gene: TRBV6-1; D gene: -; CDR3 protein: CASSEGQANTEAFF
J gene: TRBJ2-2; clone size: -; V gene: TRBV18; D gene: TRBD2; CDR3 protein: CASSPENAGGSNTGELFF
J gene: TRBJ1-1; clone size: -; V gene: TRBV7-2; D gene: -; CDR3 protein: CASSLAGAQMNTEAFF
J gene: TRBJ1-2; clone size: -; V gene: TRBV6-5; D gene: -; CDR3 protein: CASRWTRNYGYTF
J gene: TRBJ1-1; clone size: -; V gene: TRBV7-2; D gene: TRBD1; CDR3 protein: CASSPGGRAFF
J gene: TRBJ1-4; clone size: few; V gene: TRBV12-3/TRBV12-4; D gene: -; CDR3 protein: CASQDSPNEKLFF
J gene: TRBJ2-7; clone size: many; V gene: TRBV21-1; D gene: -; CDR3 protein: CASSKAIVYEQYF
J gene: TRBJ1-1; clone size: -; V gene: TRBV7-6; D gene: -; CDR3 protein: CASSLGQENTEAFF
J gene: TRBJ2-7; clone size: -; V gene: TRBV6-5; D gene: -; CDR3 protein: CASRLPELLSYEQYF
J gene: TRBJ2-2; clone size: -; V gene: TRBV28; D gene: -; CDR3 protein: CASRKGPANTGELFF
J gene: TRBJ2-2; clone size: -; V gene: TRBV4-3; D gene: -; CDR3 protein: CASSQEDRTNTGELFF
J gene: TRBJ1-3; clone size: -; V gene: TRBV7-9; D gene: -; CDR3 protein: CASSWSGGAGNTIYF
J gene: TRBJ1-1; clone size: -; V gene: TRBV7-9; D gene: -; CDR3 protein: CASSLAPGTGTEAFF
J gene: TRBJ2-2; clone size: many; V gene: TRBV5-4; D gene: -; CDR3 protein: CASSLASVGAGTGELFF
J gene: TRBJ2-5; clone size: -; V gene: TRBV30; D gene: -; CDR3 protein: CAWSRGDRQQETQYF
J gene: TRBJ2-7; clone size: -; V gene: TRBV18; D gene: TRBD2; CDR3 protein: CASSGGLAGGHEQYF
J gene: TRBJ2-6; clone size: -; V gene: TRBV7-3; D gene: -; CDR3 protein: CASSPPGGANVLTF
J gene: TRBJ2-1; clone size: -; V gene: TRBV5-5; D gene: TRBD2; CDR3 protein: CASSQMTSAAWNEQFF
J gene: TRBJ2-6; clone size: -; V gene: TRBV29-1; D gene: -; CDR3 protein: CSVEATGGGNVLTF
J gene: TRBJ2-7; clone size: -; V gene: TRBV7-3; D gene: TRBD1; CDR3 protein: CASSRTGGPYEQYF
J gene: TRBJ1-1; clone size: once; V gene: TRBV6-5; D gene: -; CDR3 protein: CASKLAGGVEAFF
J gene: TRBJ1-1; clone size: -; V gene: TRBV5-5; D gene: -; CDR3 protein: CASSGGFTLNTEAFF
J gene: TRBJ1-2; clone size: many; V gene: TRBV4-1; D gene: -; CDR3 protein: CASSQDFVEGRGYTF
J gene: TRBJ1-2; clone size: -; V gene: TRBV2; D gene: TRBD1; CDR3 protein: CASSERRQGNGYTF
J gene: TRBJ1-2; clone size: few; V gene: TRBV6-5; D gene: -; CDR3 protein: CASTLGDANYGYTF
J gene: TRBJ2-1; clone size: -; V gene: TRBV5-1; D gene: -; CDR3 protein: CASSPGGGGVNEQFF
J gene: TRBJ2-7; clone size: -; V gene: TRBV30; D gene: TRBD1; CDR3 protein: CAWKAHPGGGDEQYF
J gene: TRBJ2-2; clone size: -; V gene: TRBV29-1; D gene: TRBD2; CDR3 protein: CSVSGGDGELFF
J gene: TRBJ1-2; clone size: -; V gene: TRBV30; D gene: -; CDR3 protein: CAWSLLWGDGYTF
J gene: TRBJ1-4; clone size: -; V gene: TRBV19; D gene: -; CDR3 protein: CASTGQINEKLFF